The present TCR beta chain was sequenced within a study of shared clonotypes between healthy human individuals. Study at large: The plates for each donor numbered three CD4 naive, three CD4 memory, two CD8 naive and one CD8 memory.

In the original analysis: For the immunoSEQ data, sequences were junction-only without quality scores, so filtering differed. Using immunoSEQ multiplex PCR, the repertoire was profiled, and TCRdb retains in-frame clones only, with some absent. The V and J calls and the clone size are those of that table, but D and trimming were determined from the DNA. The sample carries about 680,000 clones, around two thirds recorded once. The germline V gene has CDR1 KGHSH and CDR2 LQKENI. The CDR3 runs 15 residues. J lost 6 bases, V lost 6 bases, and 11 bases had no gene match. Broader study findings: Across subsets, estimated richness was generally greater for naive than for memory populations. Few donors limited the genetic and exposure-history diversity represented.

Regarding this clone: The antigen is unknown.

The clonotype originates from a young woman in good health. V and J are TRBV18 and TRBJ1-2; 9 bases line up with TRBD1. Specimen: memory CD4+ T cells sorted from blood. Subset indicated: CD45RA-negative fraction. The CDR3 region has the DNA TGTGCCAGCTCCCCTCCGTCCGACAGGGGGAATGGCTACACCTTC. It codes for CASSPPSDRGNGYTF.